The table lists the clone carrying this TCR beta chain with a few counts. From the 5' RACE reads, TCRdb called clonotypes with MiXCR, one entry per CDR3 protein. Among a few hundred thousand distinct CDR3 sequences, approximately 17% were seen once, and the ten largest hold roughly an eighth. The data are from a study of identical twins. The V end lost 5 bases, the J end lost 7 bases, and 15 bases lay between the germline ends. Germline V gives CDR1 SNHLY, CDR2 FYNNEI. CDR3 length equals 13 residues. Sequencing was performed on naive T cells sorted from blood. The source of this sequence is a man in his forties or fifties in good health. The rearrangement uses TRBV2 and TRBJ2-7, with D perhaps TRBD2 (7 bases). This chain's CDR3 is CASSSRTAGEQYF. As DNA, the CDR3 is TGTGCCAGCAGTTCTCGGACAGCGGGGGAGCAGTACTTC.